These 10 T cell receptor beta chains came from one sample sequenced in a study of RUNX1 and TCR beta rearrangement in T-cell leukemia. Next generation amplicon sequencing characterized TCR beta DJ and VDJ rearrangements. Using its own MiXCR run on the PCR reads, TCRdb lists one record per CDR3 protein. This repertoire shows about 200 distinct CDR3 sequences, 30% to 35% found once; its top ten account for roughly nine tenths. Source material: blood. The receptors here all came from a female donor with T-cell acute lymphoblastic leukemia.

Concerning this clonotype itself: A much larger clone sits a single nucleotide away, making a read error possible. The chain couples TRBV19 to TRBJ1-1; 7 bases match TRBD1. In germline, CDR1 is LNHDA, CDR2 SQIVND (reference sequence). This CDR3 has 17 amino acids. The V gene end was trimmed by 3 bases and the J gene end by 4 bases; junction bases not matched to a gene: 14. CDR3 nucleotide sequence: TGTGCCAGTAGTATTGAGCGACCTCAGGGGGGAGTCACTGAAGCTTTCTTT. This encodes CASSIERPQGGVTEAFF.

This clonotype was counted only a few times. The chain has TRBV20-1 and TRBJ1-4; the D gene is possibly TRBD1 (5 bases). V lost 0 bases and J lost 8, with 13 bases in between. The CDR3 has 14 residues. Germline CDR1 reads DFQATT; CDR2 reads SNEGSKA (reference sequence). This CDR3 reads CSARDRQGWEKLFF. The CDR3 region has the DNA TGCAGTGCTAGAGATCGGCAGGGTTGGGAAAAACTGTTTTTT.

Relative to its sample, this clonotype is medium-sized. The chain couples TRBV28 to TRBJ1-6, with D unclear. V gave up 2 bases and J gave up 1 base, with 9 bases separating them. The CDR3 runs to 16 residues. Per germline, CDR1 MDHEN and CDR2 SYDVKM. This chain's CDR3 is CASSLLDGSYNSPLHF. The CDR3 DNA is TGTGCCAGCAGTTTACTGGATGGGTCCTATAATTCACCCCTCCACTTT.

This clonotype has a handful of counts. V usage is TRBV6-1 and J usage is TRBJ1-3, with D maybe TRBD1 (6 bases). This CDR3 spans 15 amino acids. Germline V gene data show CDR1 as MNHNS and CDR2 as SASEGT. V was pared by 6 bases and J by 7 bases, with 19 bases between. The chain's CDR3 is CASRIQGLGWNTIYF. CDR3 DNA sequence: TGTGCCAGCAGGATACAGGGTCTCGGTTGGAACACCATATATTTT.

In its sample, this clonotype ranks as large. The CDR3 here is CASRNDGKNEQFF. CDR3 coding DNA: TGCGCCAGCAGGAATGACGGTAAAAATGAGCAGTTCTTC. V is TRBV23-1 and J is TRBJ2-1; unclear D gene. TRBV23-1 is filed as an ORF, its function uncertain. The V gene lost 6 bases and the J gene lost 7 bases, with 13 bases spanning the gap. This CDR3 comprises 13 residues.

By sample fraction, this clonotype is hyperexpanded. The V call is TRBV20-1, the J call TRBJ1-2; D remains unclear. CDR1 and CDR2 from the germline V gene are DFQATT and SNEGSKA (reference sequence). This CDR3 has 14 amino acids. V was pared by 3 bases and J by 4 bases, with 15 bases between. For the CDR3, the DNA is TGCAGTGCTAGCCAGGATCCTAACATCTATGGCTACACCTTC. Its protein is CSASQDPNIYGYTF.

In its sample, this clonotype is medium-sized. This chain connects TRBV6-1 to TRBJ1-5, with D possibly TRBD1 on 5 matching bases. Germline V gene data show CDR1 as MNHNS and CDR2 as SASEGT. The CDR3 runs 16 residues. V shed 2 bases and J shed 2 bases, with 13 bases lying between them. CDR3 sequence: CASSENRGVGNQPQHF. The CDR3 DNA sequence: TGTGCCAGCAGTGAAAACCGGGGCGTGGGCAATCAGCCCCAGCATTTT.

By proportion, this clonotype is medium-sized. V gene TRBV6-6 combines with J gene TRBJ1-5; D possibly corresponds to TRBD1 (6 bases). The V gene lost 6 bases and the J gene lost 0 bases, with 15 bases spanning the gap. The germline CDR1 and CDR2 sequences are MNHNY and SVGAGI (reference sequence). The CDR3 consists of 16 residues. The CDR3 DNA reads as TGTGCCAGCAGGCCGGGGACATATCCTAGCAATCAGCCCCAGCATTTT. Translating it yields CASRPGTYPSNQPQHF.

For this clonotype: At one end, the junction sequence differs from germline, possibly due to a read error. This chain connects TRBV19 to TRBJ1-1, with TRBD1 matching 10 bases. Looked up from germline, CDR1 is LNHDA and CDR2 is SQIVND (reference sequence). The CDR3 length is 18 residues. The CDR3 DNA is TGTTCCAGTATTACCCGGGACAGGGGAATTAAGGTTGGCACTGAATCGTTCTTT. It is translated as CSSITRDRGIKVGTESFF.

This clonotype was counted only a few times. The chain carries TRBV5-6 and TRBJ1-1; perhaps TRBD1 as D (5 bases). This CDR3 spans 17 amino acids. CDR1 and CDR2 (germline): SGHDT, YYEEEE. V dropped 3 bases and J dropped 0 bases, with 18 bases sitting between them. CDR3 sequence (DNA): TGTGCCAGCAGCTGGACCGGGGGGGGTATCATGAACACTGAAGCTTTCTTT. Residues: CASSWTGGGIMNTEAFF.